The rows below give T cell receptor beta chains drawn from one sample of a study of blood T cell repertoires in COVID-19. Measured with immunoSEQ multiplex PCR; TCRdb has only the in-frame clones, and not every one. Here the sample spans about 320,000 clones, about 90% being singletons. The sample comprised PBMCs or T cells enriched from blood (not recorded which). The origin of the receptors is a man aged 25 to 40 who had recovered from COVID-19. CDR3s include the opening cysteine and the closing phenylalanine or tryptophan. D genes are given only for firm matches. Not all rows give a size; the values are once, few, many and, for expanded clones, a class.

d_gene	v_gene	abundance	j_gene	CDR3aa	CDR3nt
NA	TRBV21-1	NA	TRBJ1-5	CASSKFRTGGYQPQHF	TGTGCCAGCAGCAAATTTCGGACAGGGGGTTATCAGCCCCAGCATTTT
NA	TRBV28	NA	TRBJ1-1	CASSRPGYMNTEAFF	TGTGCCAGCAGTAGACCGGGTTACATGAACACTGAAGCTTTCTTT
TRBD2	TRBV15	many	TRBJ2-3	CATSKGLAGGPDTDTQYF	TGTGCCACCAGCAAGGGACTAGCGGGGGGGCCTGACACAGATACGCAGTATTTT
NA	TRBV10-3	NA	TRBJ1-2	CATHPGGGGYGYTF	TGTGCCACGCACCCGGGGGGCGGCGGCTATGGCTACACCTTC
NA	TRBV7-9	NA	TRBJ1-2	CASSPQGINYGYTF	TGTGCCAGCAGTCCACAGGGTATTAACTATGGCTACACCTTC
NA	TRBV15	NA	TRBJ2-7	CATSRPFGQSYEQYF	TGTGCCACCAGCAGACCCTTTGGGCAGTCCTACGAGCAGTACTTC
TRBD1	TRBV2	once	TRBJ1-5	CASRGTGPHQPQHF	TGTGCCAGCAGGGGGACAGGGCCTCATCAGCCCCAGCATTTT
NA	TRBV5-1	NA	TRBJ2-1	CASSLRQDNEQFF	TGCGCCAGCAGCTTAAGACAGGACAATGAGCAGTTCTTC
TRBD2	TRBV7-6	NA	TRBJ2-1	CASSSRTSGDEQFF	TGTGCCAGCAGCTCGCGGACTAGCGGCGATGAGCAGTTCTTC
TRBD2	TRBV7-8	NA	TRBJ2-5	CASSLVAGGPETQYF	TGTGCCAGCAGCTTAGTAGCGGGGGGGCCTGAGACCCAGTACTTC
NA	TRBV7-9	once	TRBJ1-4	CASSPNPETNEKLFF	TGTGCCAGCAGCCCAAATCCAGAAACTAATGAAAAACTGTTTTTT
NA	TRBV13	NA	TRBJ2-3	CASSLGTDTQYF	TGTGCCAGCAGCTTAGGCACTGATACGCAGTATTTT
TRBD1	TRBV18	once	TRBJ2-1	CASSPQGAFNEQFF	TGTGCCAGCTCACCACAGGGGGCCTTCAATGAGCAGTTCTTC
TRBD1	TRBV19	NA	TRBJ2-6	CASSSPGQGISGANVLTF	TGTGCCAGTAGTTCACCGGGACAGGGTATCTCTGGGGCCAACGTCCTGACTTTC
TRBD2	TRBV9	NA	TRBJ2-3	CASSPGIAGGPTDTQYF	TGTGCCAGCAGCCCAGGTATAGCGGGGGGGCCCACAGATACGCAGTATTTT
NA	TRBV2	NA	TRBJ2-1	CASSLRTEPSYNEQFF	TGTGCCAGCAGTCTTCGGACAGAGCCCTCCTACAATGAGCAGTTCTTC
NA	TRBV5-5	few	TRBJ2-1	CASMGGRQNNEQFF	TGTGCCAGCATGGGGGGAAGGCAGAACAATGAGCAGTTCTTC
NA	TRBV19	few	TRBJ1-2	CASSREAGGSYGYTF	TGTGCCAGTAGTAGGGAAGCCGGGGGTTCTTATGGCTACACCTTC
TRBD1	TRBV28	NA	TRBJ2-7	CASSPLEGQGRSQYF	TGTGCCAGCAGTCCCCTGGAGGGACAGGGACGTTCGCAGTACTTC
NA	TRBV9	NA	TRBJ1-2	CASSVVGAPYGYTF	TGTGCCAGCAGCGTAGTAGGGGCCCCCTATGGCTACACCTTC
NA	TRBV16	NA	TRBJ2-3	CASSQSGADTDTQYF	TGTGCCAGCAGCCAATCGGGGGCGGACACAGATACGCAGTATTTT
NA	TRBV15	few	TRBJ2-1	CATSRGLAAINEQFF	TGTGCCACCAGCAGAGGATTAGCGGCGATCAATGAGCAGTTCTTC
TRBD1	TRBV15	NA	TRBJ2-7	CATSRGGQGGHEQYF	TGTGCCACCAGCAGAGGAGGACAGGGTGGACACGAGCAGTACTTC
TRBD2	TRBV4-2	NA	TRBJ2-1	CASSQDRGGARNEQFF	TGTGCCAGCAGCCAAGATCGCGGGGGGGCAAGGAATGAGCAGTTCTTC
NA	TRBV15	NA	TRBJ1-2	CATSNIRKIGGYTF	TGTGCCACCAGCAACATCAGGAAAATAGGAGGCTACACCTTC
TRBD1	TRBV15	NA	TRBJ1-4	CATSNHRGENEKLFF	TGTGCCACCAGCAACCACAGGGGCGAAAATGAAAAACTGTTTTTT
NA	TRBV16	NA	TRBJ2-3	CASSQSTGNTDTQYF	TGTGCCAGCAGCCAATCGACGGGAAACACAGATACGCAGTATTTT
NA	TRBV19	NA	TRBJ2-7	CASRPDSHTSEQYF	TGTGCCAGTAGACCGGACTCCCATACGAGCGAGCAGTACTTC